The present entry profiles one T cell receptor (beta chain) with its context. Its antigen is undetermined. This sample was taken from a study of shared clonotypes between healthy human individuals. Original handling: Because ImmunoSEQ provided only junction sequences with no quality scores, the filtering differed. Clones were sequenced by immunoSEQ multiplex PCR, and TCRdb holds only the in-frame ones, with some missing. Clone size and the V and J calls come from that table; the DNA yielded D and trimming. The data contain approximately 2,200,000 clones, 93% of them singletons. Findings of the study overall: Rarefaction revealed incomplete sorted-subset sequencing despite large depth.

Naive-designated CD8 cells lacked CD45RO, were positively enriched for CCR7, and omitted terminally differentiated effector memory CD45RA+ cells. Donors were healthy HIV-negative adults without recent acute infections or vaccinations. Each sample came from a Caucasian adult donor living in Nashville, Tennessee. The sample comprised naive CD8+ T cells from PBMCs. The TCR sequence derives from a young man in good health. Some clones in this sample may be carry-over from other donors' samples.

The CDR3 loop is CASSIARLAGVYNEQFF. CDR3 in DNA: TGTGCCAGTAGTATAGCGAGACTAGCGGGAGTGTACAATGAGCAGTTCTTC. The J gene is TRBJ2-1, the V gene TRBV19; 12 nucleotides align to TRBD2. The trim removed 1 base at V and 4 bases at J, leaving 5 bases unmatched. The germline CDR1 and CDR2 sequences are LNHDA and SQIVND (reference sequence). The CDR3 is 17 residues long.